The TCR beta chain described here comes from a study of T-cell reconstitution after alpha-beta-depleted transplantation in children. Unique molecular identifiers were incorporated when the TCRbeta library was constructed. MiXCR, run by TCRdb on the PCR reads, gives a single entry per CDR3 protein. The sample has 250,000 to 300,000 distinct CDR3 sequences; roughly 9.5% are singletons. Germline lookup yields CDR1 SGHKS and CDR2 YYEKEE (reference sequence). The trim removed 0 bases at V and 4 bases at J, leaving 2 bases unmatched. The length of the CDR3 is 14 residues. There are many counts of this clonotype.

The chain is built from TRBV5-5 and TRBJ2-7, with 9 nucleotides matching TRBD1. Source: PBMCs from the stem cell graft donor, taken from the stem cell graft. The TCR originated in a human donor who donated a stem cell graft to a child with SCID. The DNA for the CDR3 is TGTGCCAGCAGCTTGGTTGGGACAGGGTACGAGCAGTACTTC. This translates into CASSLVGTGYEQYF.